Following are 15 T cell receptor beta chains from one sample sequenced in a study of control samples from healthy donors and cancer patients (dated by TCRdb to about 2020). Library construction relied on the immunoSEQ multiplex PCR assay. In its TCRdb copy, this immuneACCESS table keeps in-frame sequences only and misses some clones. Where compared with another copy, unresolved V genes explain less than half of these, and the others have no known cause. The sample yields about 100,000 clones; approximately 80% were counted once. The ten largest account for about 5.9% of the sample. Input material: blood. Every receptor here comes from a man younger than 30 in good health.

The rearrangement links TRBV6-5 to TRBJ1-4; weak D call: TRBD1 (5 bases). The CDR3 has 14 residues. Per germline, CDR1 MNHEY and CDR2 SVGAGI. With 2 bases removed from V and 7 bases from J, the gap between germline ends came to 11 bases. For the CDR3, the DNA is TGTGCCAGCAGTTACAAGCCAGGGAGTGAAAAACTGTTTTTT. Protein sequence: CASSYKPGSEKLFF.

V and J are TRBV19 and TRBJ1-1; D unclear. CDR1 is LNHDA and CDR2 is SQIVND in the germline V gene (reference sequence). Trimming pared 6 bases from V and 1 base from J, leaving 9 bases between. This CDR3 comprises 13 residues. CDR3 amino acids: CASSISGNTEAFF. DNA for the CDR3: TGTGCCAGTAGCATAAGTGGGAACACTGAAGCTTTCTTT. Filled out from reference TRBV19 and TRBJ1-1, the complete variable domain reads DGGITQSPKYLFRKEGQNVTLSCEQNLNHDAMYWYRQDPGQGLRLIYYSQIVNDFQKGDIAEGYSVSREKKESFPLTVTSAQKNPTAFYLCASSISGNTEAFFGQGTRLTVV.

V usage is TRBV9 and J usage is TRBJ1-2, with D unresolved. Germline assignment: CDR1 SGDLS and CDR2 YYNGEE. V was pared by 3 bases and J by 1 base, with 16 bases between. CDR3 length: 16 amino acids. The CDR3, as DNA: TGTGCCAGCAGCGCCCCCAGTGGGCGGGTTAACTATGGCTACACCTTC. Translated, it gives CASSAPSGRVNYGYTF.

The chain couples TRBV3-1 (or the pseudogene TRBV3-2) to TRBJ2-7; D ambiguous. The CDR3 totals 13 residues. The V end was cut by 1 base, the J end by 7 bases, with 11 bases between. The V gene's germline CDR1 is LGHDT and CDR2 YNNKEL (reference sequence). CDR3 sequence (DNA): TGTGCCAGCAGCCAAGTTTTATTCGGGGAGCAGTACTTC. Translation gives CASSQVLFGEQYF.

The rearrangement links TRBV6-1 to TRBJ1-5; the match to TRBD1 covers 7 bases. Germline V gene sequence: CDR1 MNHNS, CDR2 SASEGT. Losses at the gene ends were 4 bases for V and 3 bases for J; bases not matched to a gene: 9. CDR3 size: 16 residues. The CDR3 sequence: CASSATTGVINQPQHF. CDR3 DNA: TGTGCCAGCAGTGCGACTACAGGGGTTATCAATCAGCCCCAGCATTTT.

V is TRBV3-1 (or the pseudogene TRBV3-2) and J is TRBJ1-1, with 9 bases lining up with TRBD1. This CDR3 is built from 16 residues. J gave up 2 bases and V 4 bases, and 8 bases lay outside the gene matches. Germline CDR1 and CDR2: LGHDT and YNNKEL (reference sequence). CDR3 nucleotides: TGTGCCAGCAGCCCCGGGACAGGGCCCCCAAACACTGAAGCTTTCTTT. This translates into CASSPGTGPPNTEAFF.

The CDR3 is CASSRASGGATNEQFF. The CDR3 DNA sequence: TGTGCCAGCTCTCGGGCTAGCGGGGGGGCCACGAATGAGCAGTTCTTC. This rearrangement joins TRBV18 to TRBJ2-1, with 12 bases fitting TRBD2. Trimming took 6 bases from V and 7 from J; bases not matched to a gene: 10. Germline V lookup: CDR1 KGHSH, CDR2 LQKENI. This CDR3 is 16 amino acids long.

The V gene is TRBV5-1, the J gene TRBJ2-1; TRBD1 agrees at 7 bases. CDR3 length equals 16 residues. The trim removed 1 base at V and 2 bases at J, leaving 6 bases unmatched. Per germline, CDR1 SGHRS and CDR2 YFSETQ. The CDR3 spells CASSLPPGQAYNEQFF. The DNA for the CDR3 is TGCGCCAGCAGCTTGCCGCCTGGACAGGCCTACAATGAGCAGTTCTTC.

The chain is built from TRBV5-1 and TRBJ2-1; 9 bases are a match to TRBD1. The CDR3 has 15 residues. The germline gives CDR1 SGHRS, CDR2 YFSETQ. Trimming removed 4 bases from V and 4 bases from J; junction bases left unmatched: 6. In DNA form, the CDR3 reads TGCGCCAGCAGCCCTGGGACAGGGCTTTACAATGAGCAGTTCTTC. Translation gives CASSPGTGLYNEQFF. The full variable domain, its missing parts supplied by reference TRBV5-1 and TRBJ2-1, is KAGVTQTPRYLIKTRGQQVTLSCSPISGHRSVSWYQQTPGQGLQFLFEYFSETQRNKGNFPGRFSGRQFSNSRSEMNVSTLELGDSALYLCASSPGTGLYNEQFFGPGTRLTVL.

The table lists this clone with a count of one. V gene TRBV2 combines with J gene TRBJ1-2; D is uncertain. V lost 6 bases and J 8 bases, leaving 4 bases between the germline ends. The CDR3 consists of 9 residues. Germline V gene sequence: CDR1 SNHLY, CDR2 FYNNEI. CDR3 residues: CASRTGYTF. The DNA of the CDR3 is TGTGCCAGCAGAACGGGCTACACCTTC.

V is TRBV7-6 and J is TRBJ1-3; TRBD1 might be the D (6 bases). Deletions cut 5 bases from V and 2 bases from J, with 13 bases between. Germline CDR1 and CDR2: SGHVS and FNYEAQ. CDR3 length: 15 residues. The CDR3: CASSPRYRAGNTIYF. DNA for the CDR3: TGTGCCAGCAGCCCGAGATACAGGGCTGGAAACACCATATATTTT.

This clone has only a few counts. The V gene is TRBV7-8, the J gene TRBJ1-2; 11 bases match TRBD1. The length of the CDR3 is 15 residues. Germline CDR1 SGHVS, CDR2 FQNEAQ. J gave up 4 bases and V 5 bases, and 6 bases lay outside the gene matches. CDR3 sequence (DNA): TGTGCCAGCAGCCCCCGGGACAGGGGGGCCTATGGCTACACCTTC. It codes for CASSPRDRGAYGYTF.

V gene TRBV15 combines with J gene TRBJ2-3, with TRBD2 matching over 7 bases. Germline CDR1 is LNHNV and CDR2 is YYDKDF (reference sequence). The CDR3 sequence is 17 residues long. Germline trimming cut 2 bases from V and 7 bases from J; bases unmatched to any gene: 15. The CDR3 spells CATSRSMSQRGINTQYF. CDR3 coding DNA: TGTGCCACCAGCAGATCCATGAGCCAGCGGGGTATTAATACGCAGTATTTT.

The chain links TRBV5-5 to TRBJ1-1, with a tentative D call TRBD1 (5 bases). The CDR3 covers 15 residues. The germline V gene encodes CDR1 SGHKS and CDR2 YYEKEE (reference sequence). Trimming removed 0 bases at V and 5 bases at J, with 14 bases between. CDR3 amino acids: CASSLASAGQTEAFF. The CDR3 region has the DNA TGTGCCAGCAGCTTGGCTTCGGCAGGGCAAACTGAAGCTTTCTTT.

The J gene is TRBJ2-2, the V gene TRBV11-2; no clear D gene. The CDR3 length is 14 residues. Trimming took off 4 bases at V and 2 bases at J, with 8 bases between the two ends. The germline CDR1 and CDR2 sequences are SGHAT and FQNNGV. The CDR3 DNA is TGTGCCAGCAGCTCAGCCTTAAACACCGGGGAGCTGTTTTTT. Its translation is CASSSALNTGELFF.